This T cell receptor (beta chain) was sequenced in a study of blood T cell repertoires in COVID-19 (dated by TCRdb to the early 2020s). Broadly, across the study: Samples covering the acute and convalescent phases of COVID-19 were provided by collaborators in the United States, Italy and Spain. A freely available public database, intended as a resource for researchers studying the immune response to SARS-CoV-2, is where the repertoires were released. Sample metadata almost always included a de-identified subject ID, COVID-19 status, age in years and sex. HLA class I and class II types, where available, came from metadata supplied by the sample provider rather than from assay-based typing. Subjects who had been exposed to COVID-19, were actively infected with it, or had recovered from it provided the deeply sampled blood TCRbeta repertoires that made up the dataset. The samples were drawn from two sources: the first 160 participants of the ongoing ImmuneRACE study, and fewer than 1,500 subjects contributed by 6 global collaborators. The material from the prospective study consisted of cDNA or gDNA derived from T cells, B-cell-depleted T cells, or PBMCs.

TCRbeta CDR3 regions were amplified from genomic DNA by means of the immunoSEQ Assay, a bias-controlled multiplex PCR. The study's processing was this. Nucleated cell counts per sample were estimated from amplification of reference gene primers within the assay. To quantify the absolute abundance of each unique TCRbeta CDR3 rearrangement, sequence reads were collapsed and filtered. Productive Simpson clonality was computed per sample as the square root of Simpson's diversity index over productive rearrangements. In TCRdb, the immuneACCESS table is reduced to in-frame sequences with V and J assigned. These tables do not hold every clone; where another copy was compared, an unresolved V gene accounts for under half, and the others remain unexplained. D and trimming were read from the DNA, whereas the V and J calls and clone size are those reported in that table. A total of roughly 230,000 clones appear in this sample, around 90% of them only once. The ten biggest clones cover about 2% of the sample.

In Seattle, one collaborating source enrolled patients while the infection was active and tracked those patients longitudinally over the course of disease. Each collaborating institution followed its own protocols to collect whole blood in K2EDTA tubes. Collaborator samples were shipped for TCRbeta analysis as frozen whole blood, isolated PBMCs, or DNA extracted from either sample type. A remark on this clone: The antigen it binds to is not known. Per-base quality was not reported, and no clone a single base away is much larger than it.

Unmatched junction bases come to 3, with V trimmed by 1 base and J by 0 bases. From a lookup of the germline V gene (reference sequence), CDR1 and CDR2 are LNHDA and SQIVND. The CDR3, from cysteine to phenylalanine, totals 15 residues. Here the CDR3 DNA is all that survives: 45 bases in frame from base 1. The paper's findings and limits, for the study overall: How much clinical and demographic metadata was included differed by source and by participant, and the metadata was provided uncurated.

The TCR originated in a woman in her sixties with COVID-19, enrolled during active disease. Here the chain combines TRBV19 and TRBJ2-7; TRBD2 matches 7 bases in the middle. The material sequenced was peripheral blood. The nucleotides are TGTGCCAGTAGTATAGGGTGGGGGGGCTCCTACGAGCAGTACTTC. This encodes CASSIGWGGSYEQYF.